This T cell receptor (beta chain) was observed in a study of cytomegalovirus exposure and HLA in healthy donors. The CDR3 is 13 residues long. Germline lookup yields CDR1 SGHNT and CDR2 YYREEE (reference sequence). With 0 bases removed from V and 7 bases from J, the gap between germline ends came to 10 bases. On this clone itself: Its antigen is currently unknown.

The PCR employed 60 Vbeta primers together with 13 Jbeta primers. Method: immunoSEQ multiplex PCR; TCRdb's copy keeps in-frame clones and lacks some. In the table there are approximately 88,000 clones, 50% to 80% of which are singletons. Donors showed nominal health when sampled, although they likely had unrecorded immune exposures. Study-wide findings and caveats: Other equally common chains were less clonally expanded than HLA-associated TCR beta chains, a later analysis showed. Common viral pathogens seemed to be connected with several of the most significant clusters, according to a later analysis.

Sequences were obtained from PBMCs. The J gene is TRBJ1-1, the V gene TRBV5-4, with D possibly matching TRBD1 (5 bases). The sequence was obtained from a man aged 60 to 75 in good health and CMV-seronegative. In nucleotides, the CDR3 is TGTGCCAGCAGCTTGGGTTTCGGGGGTGAAGCTTTCTTT. It is translated as CASSLGFGGEAFF.